This passage covers 8 T cell receptor beta chains from one sample sequenced in a study of regulatory T cells in long-lasting Graves disease. Building the TCR beta libraries relied on iRepertoire HTBI primers, and CDR3 regions underwent Arm-PCR. TCRdb re-called the multiplex PCR reads through MiXCR, storing one row per CDR3 protein. The table lists 450,000 to 650,000 distinct CDR3 sequences, 15% to 20% of them singletons. The time point here: newly diagnosed GD, antithyroid drugs for less than 3 months. PBMCs were the source of the RNA used for TCR sequencing. The sample was also reused in another study, on T cells in Graves' hyperthyroidism and ophthalmopathy.

The sample consisted of peripheral blood mononuclear cells (PBMCs), taken at new diagnosis, from a patient treated with antithyroid drugs. These receptors came from a woman aged 35 to 59 with Graves disease.

At least ten counts were recorded for this clonotype. The chain combines TRBV30 with TRBJ1-4; D remains unclear. The V end lost 2 bases, the J end lost 2 bases, and 12 bases lay between the germline ends. The CDR3 sequence is 15 residues long. Germline V gene sequence: CDR1 GTSNPN, CDR2 SVGIG (reference sequence). The CDR3 protein is CAWSKEGSTNEKLFF. As DNA, the CDR3 is TGTGCCTGGAGTAAGGAGGGTAGTACTAATGAAAAACTGTTTTTT.

This clonotype was counted at least ten times. The chain combines TRBV13 with TRBJ2-3; D possibly corresponds to TRBD1 (5 bases). The germline V and J ends were trimmed by 4 bases and 4 bases, with 18 bases remaining between them. Germline-derived CDR1 and CDR2 are PRHDT and FYEKMQ (reference sequence). The CDR3 has 16 residues. The CDR3 sequence is CASSSRTPAVPDTQYF. As DNA, the CDR3 is TGTGCCAGCAGCTCCCGGACACCGGCCGTCCCAGATACGCAGTATTTT.

This clonotype was seen repeatedly, ten times or more. The CDR3 sequence: CASSLARLPNQPQHF. Here the CDR3 DNA reads TGTGCCAGCAGCTTAGCGCGATTGCCCAATCAGCCCCAGCATTTT. V is TRBV7-8 and J is TRBJ1-5; D is unclear. Trimming removed 0 bases at V and 3 bases at J, with 9 bases between. The germline V gene encodes CDR1 SGHVS and CDR2 FQNEAQ. There are 15 residues in the CDR3.

This clonotype has just a few counts. The V call is TRBV7-9, the J call TRBJ2-5; possible D gene TRBD1, 6 bases. Trimming pared 5 bases from V and 1 base from J, leaving 11 bases between. Per germline, CDR1 SEHNR and CDR2 FQNEAQ (reference sequence). There are 14 residues in the CDR3. The CDR3 DNA is TGTGCCAGCAGCCCACAGGGTTTCCAAGAGACCCAGTACTTC. Its protein product is CASSPQGFQETQYF.

The chain uses TRBV20-1 and TRBJ1-5; TRBD1 aligns across 8 bases. This CDR3 has 17 residues. Germline V gene lookup returns CDR1 DFQATT and CDR2 SNEGSKA (reference sequence). Trimming cost V 6 bases and J 5 bases; bases outside gene matches: 18. Here the CDR3 DNA reads TGCAGTGCCACCTGGACAGGGTCTCTAGAAAGCCATCAGCCCCAGCATTTT. Amino acid sequence: CSATWTGSLESHQPQHF.

This clonotype was detected only a few times. V is TRBV10-3 and J is TRBJ1-1; no definite D call. Germline V gene lookup returns CDR1 ENHRY and CDR2 SYGVKD. The length of the CDR3 is 12 residues. Trimming pared 2 bases from V and 7 bases from J, leaving 8 bases between. The CDR3 is CAISEAGYEAFF. The CDR3, as DNA: TGTGCCATCAGTGAGGCCGGCTATGAAGCTTTCTTT.

The chain uses TRBV14 and TRBJ1-2; 10 bases fit TRBD1. Germline V gene sequence: CDR1 SGHDN, CDR2 FVKESK. This CDR3 is built from 14 residues. V was clipped by 0 bases and J by 8 bases; unmatched bases: 3. DNA for the CDR3: TGTGCCAGCAGCCAAGATGGGACAGGGGTCGGCTACACCTTC. It codes for CASSQDGTGVGYTF. The full variable domain, in which reference TRBV14 and TRBJ1-2 provide the parts outside the CDR3, is EAGVTQFPSHSVIEKGQTVTLRCDPISGHDNLYWYRRVMGKEIKFLLHFVKESKQDESGMPNNRFLAERTGGTYSTLKVQPAELEDSGVYFCASSQDGTGVGYTFGSGTRLTVV.

This clonotype has only a few counts. The chain combines TRBV6-1 with TRBJ2-7, with 8 positions matching TRBD1. V was clipped by 7 bases and J by 6 bases; unmatched bases: 23. CDR1 is MNHNS, CDR2 SASEGT, per germline. The CDR3 runs to 18 residues. CDR3 DNA sequence: TGTGCCAGCACCCTGGTGTTAGGGACGGGACAGGAGGCAGGCGAGCAGTACTTC. It codes for CASTLVLGTGQEAGEQYF.